The 24 T cell receptor beta chains given below trace back to one sample, sequenced in a study of blood T cell repertoires in COVID-19 (TCRdb year 2020). The library was built by means of the immunoSEQ multiplex PCR assay. Entries here come from immuneACCESS through TCRdb and include only in-frame sequences with V and J called. Some clones fail to appear in such tables; in the studies checked, an unresolved V gene covers under half of the shortfall, and the cause of the remainder is unknown. The sample table holds roughly 97,000 clones, of which 87% were seen once. 20% of the sample belongs to the ten largest clones. Sequencing was done on a sample of peripheral blood. These receptor sequences come from a human donor in a cohort sampled during active COVID-19.

The gene calls are TRBV5-1 and TRBJ1-5; D ambiguous. Germline V gene data show CDR1 as SGHRS and CDR2 as YFSETQ. The V gene lost 3 bases and the J gene lost 4 bases, with 11 bases spanning the gap. This CDR3 has 14 amino acids. The CDR3 loop reads CASSSGDVNQPQHF. In DNA form, the CDR3 reads TGCGCCAGCAGCTCCGGAGATGTAAATCAGCCCCAGCATTTT. Filled out from reference TRBV5-1 and TRBJ1-5, the complete variable domain reads KAGVTQTPRYLIKTRGQQVTLSCSPISGHRSVSWYQQTPGQGLQFLFEYFSETQRNKGNFPGRFSGRQFSNSRSEMNVSTLELGDSALYLCASSSGDVNQPQHFGDGTRLSIL.

The chain employs TRBV9 and TRBJ2-7; possible D gene TRBD1, 5 bases. Deletions cut 2 bases from V and 1 base from J, with 13 bases between. CDR1 is SGDLS and CDR2 is YYNGEE in the germline V gene. The CDR3 is made up of 15 amino acids. DNA of the CDR3: TGTGCCAGCAGCGTTTCCTCAGGGCCGTCCTACGAGCAGTACTTC. Amino acid sequence: CASSVSSGPSYEQYF.

This chain connects TRBV6-5 to TRBJ2-3; a possible D gene is TRBD2 (6 bases). The V gene's germline CDR1 is MNHEY and CDR2 SVGAGI. V was cut by 6 bases and J by 5 bases, with 9 bases left in between. This CDR3 has 12 amino acids. This CDR3 reads CASRAGGDTQYF. DNA for the CDR3: TGTGCCAGCAGGGCCGGGGGAGATACGCAGTATTTT.

The chain is built from TRBV11-2 and TRBJ2-3, with TRBD2 matching 15 bases. CDR1 and CDR2 (germline): SGHAT, FQNNGV. The trim removed 5 bases at V and 2 bases at J, leaving 2 bases unmatched. This CDR3 has 16 amino acids. DNA for the CDR3: TGTGCCAGCAGCAGGACTAGCGGGAGGGACACAGATACGCAGTATTTT. Protein product: CASSRTSGRDTDTQYF.

The chain couples TRBV7-7 to TRBJ2-2, with 8 bases that match TRBD1. The CDR3 length is 15 residues. Germline CDR1 reads SSHAT; CDR2 reads FNYEAQ (reference sequence). J gave up 4 bases and V 2 bases, and 3 bases lay outside the gene matches. CDR3 in amino acids: CASSLRTGSTGELFF. In DNA form, the CDR3 reads TGTGCCAGCAGCTTACGGACAGGGAGCACCGGGGAGCTGTTTTTT.

J is TRBJ2-2 and V is TRBV19; weak D call: TRBD2 (6 bases). The V and J ends lost 4 bases and 3 bases respectively, with 15 bases between them. The CDR3 sequence is 16 residues long. Germline V CDR1 and CDR2: LNHDA, SQIVND (reference sequence). CDR3 sequence reads: CASSTGTPGDTGELFF. The CDR3 DNA follows: TGTGCCAGTAGTACCGGGACTCCCGGGGACACCGGGGAGCTGTTTTTT.

This clone was found once. The chain has TRBV9 and TRBJ1-3, with 7 bases fitting TRBD1. Germline V gene sequence: CDR1 SGDLS, CDR2 YYNGEE. The CDR3 spans 15 residues. The trim removed 3 bases at V and 2 bases at J, leaving 5 bases unmatched. The CDR3 reads CASSAGQAAGNTIYF. The CDR3 bases are TGTGCCAGCAGCGCCGGACAGGCAGCTGGAAACACCATATATTTT.

The V and J genes are TRBV11-1 and TRBJ2-1; a possible D gene is TRBD1 (5 bases). This CDR3 comprises 15 residues. Germline CDR1 SGHAT, CDR2 FQDESV (reference sequence). Trimming took 6 bases from V and 3 from J, leaving 15 bases between them. In DNA, the CDR3 is TGTGCCAGCAGTCAGGGATTGGGGAACTACAATGAGCAGTTCTTC. This gives the protein CASSQGLGNYNEQFF. Variable domain in full (rest from reference TRBV11-1 and TRBJ2-1): EAEVAQSPRYKITEKSQAVAFWCDPISGHATLYWYRQILGQGPELLVQFQDESVVDDSQLPKDRFSAERLKGVDSTLKIQPAELGDSAMYLCASSQGLGNYNEQFFGPGTRLTVL.

Points on this clone: Compared with germline, one end of the junction differs, possibly owing to a read error. Other DNA sequences in the sample encode the same CDR3. V and J are TRBV6-2 or TRBV6-3 and TRBJ2-7; tentatively, D is TRBD2 (5 bases). The CDR3 consists of 12 residues. Per germline, CDR1 MNHEY and CDR2 SVGEGT. The CDR3 reads CASSYELARQYF. Written as DNA, the CDR3 is TGTGCCAGTAGTTACGAGCTAGCTCGGCAGTACTTC.

The V gene is TRBV20-1, the J gene TRBJ2-7; D remains ambiguous. CDR3 size: 11 residues. V gave up 3 bases and J gave up 2 bases, with 5 bases separating them. Germline CDR1 DFQATT, CDR2 SNEGSKA (reference sequence). The DNA for the CDR3 is TGCAGTGCTAGGAGCGCCTACGAGCAGTACTTC. It encodes CSARSAYEQYF.

Here the CDR3 reads CASNQQRQSLDTGELFF. CDR3 sequence (DNA): TGTGCCAGTAACCAACAAAGACAATCCCTGGACACCGGGGAGCTGTTTTTT. V is TRBV19 and J is TRBJ2-2; no clear D. The CDR3 totals 17 residues. The germline V gene encodes CDR1 LNHDA and CDR2 SQIVND (reference sequence). The V end lost 7 bases, the J end lost 3 bases, and 21 bases lay between the germline ends.

Only one count was recorded for this clone. As DNA, the CDR3 is TGTGCCAGCTCACCATGGGGCGGGAACACTGAAGCTTTCTTT. This encodes CASSPWGGNTEAFF. This sequence joins TRBV18 and TRBJ1-1, with D possibly matching TRBD1 (5 bases). CDR3 length equals 14 residues. Trimming took off 2 bases at V and 1 base at J, with 8 bases between the two ends. Germline V gene data show CDR1 as KGHSH and CDR2 as LQKENI.

V is TRBV5-4 and J is TRBJ1-4; perhaps TRBD1 as D (5 bases). CDR1 is SGHNT, CDR2 YYREEE, per germline (reference sequence). There are 14 residues in the CDR3. Trimming took 2 bases from V and 3 from J, leaving 8 bases between them. CDR3 coding DNA: TGTGCCAGCAGCTTCTCGACAGCTAATGAAAAACTGTTTTTT. The encoded protein is CASSFSTANEKLFF.

The rearrangement joins TRBV9 to TRBJ2-1, with 9 bases matching TRBD1. Per germline, CDR1 SGDLS and CDR2 YYNGEE. V dropped 3 bases and J dropped 4; count of bases not matched to a gene: 11. The CDR3 has 17 residues. CDR3 in amino acids: CASSGWTGTGTYNEQFF. The CDR3 DNA is TGTGCCAGCAGCGGATGGACCGGGACAGGGACTTACAATGAGCAGTTCTTC.

The chain has TRBV15 and TRBJ2-7, with D perhaps TRBD2 (6 bases). Germline V gives CDR1 LNHNV, CDR2 YYDKDF (reference sequence). CDR3 length: 15 amino acids. V was pared by 0 bases and J by 5 bases, with 14 bases between. In nucleotides, the CDR3 is TGTGCCACCAGCAGAGATAGGGGACTCTACCACGAGCAGTACTTC. It translates to CATSRDRGLYHEQYF.

The rearrangement joins TRBV7-9 to TRBJ2-1; TRBD2 might be the D (6 bases). With 0 bases removed from V and 5 bases from J, the gap between germline ends came to 17 bases. There are 17 residues in the CDR3. Germline V gene data show CDR1 as SEHNR and CDR2 as FQNEAQ (reference sequence). CDR3 residues: CASSLARRREADNEQFF. In nucleotides, the CDR3 is TGTGCCAGCAGCTTAGCACGTCGGAGGGAGGCGGACAATGAGCAGTTCTTC.

The chain is built from TRBV7-2 and TRBJ2-7, with D tentatively TRBD1 (5 bases). The CDR3 has 14 residues. CDR1 SGHTA and CDR2 FQGNSA come from the germline V gene. Trimming removed 5 bases from V and 2 bases from J, with 13 bases in between. In DNA, the CDR3 is TGTGCCAGCAGCCTACCGCAGGGAACCTACGAGCAGTACTTC. Encoded protein: CASSLPQGTYEQYF.

V gene TRBV7-6 combines with J gene TRBJ2-7; TRBD1 might be the D (5 bases). This CDR3 is built from 14 residues. The V gene lost 2 bases and the J gene lost 2 bases, with 10 bases spanning the gap. CDR1 SGHVS and CDR2 FNYEAQ come from the germline V gene. Written as DNA, the CDR3 is TGTGCCAGCAGCTTAAGGGGTAGTACCTACGAGCAGTACTTC. This encodes CASSLRGSTYEQYF.

The V and J genes are TRBV7-9 and TRBJ2-3; D call uncertain. The CDR3 contains 15 residues. CDR1 is SEHNR, CDR2 FQNEAQ, per germline (reference sequence). Trimming removed 5 bases from V and 4 bases from J, with 16 bases in between. CDR3 nucleotides: TGTGCCAGCAGCCCACCCCTGCCATTAGCAGATACGCAGTATTTT. The encoded protein is CASSPPLPLADTQYF.

V is TRBV28 and J is TRBJ1-6; D call uncertain. Between the trimmed V and J ends, which lost 6 bases and 6 bases, there was a span of 18 bases. The CDR3 has 16 residues. Germline V gives CDR1 MDHEN, CDR2 SYDVKM. CDR3 in amino acids: CASSYDGRLSNSPLHF. CDR3 coding DNA: TGTGCCAGCAGCTACGACGGGAGGCTTAGTAATTCACCCCTCCACTTT.

V is TRBV2 and J is TRBJ1-3, with D perhaps TRBD1 (6 bases). Trimming cost V 4 bases and J 4 bases, with 11 bases left between them. Per the germline V gene, CDR1 is SNHLY and CDR2 is FYNNEI. The CDR3 has 14 amino acids. CDR3 coding DNA: TGTGCCAGCAGTGGGGACACGGTCGGAAACACCATATATTTT. Its protein is CASSGDTVGNTIYF. Looking up the rest from reference TRBV2 and TRBJ1-3 gives the full variable domain: EPEVTQTPSHQVTQMGQEVILRCVPISNHLYFYWYRQILGQKVEFLVSFYNNEISEKSEIFDDQFSVERPDGSNFTLKIRSTKLEDSAMYFCASSGDTVGNTIYFGEGSWLTVV.

The gene calls are TRBV11-2 and TRBJ2-5; 9 positions match TRBD1. Unmatched junction bases numbered 11, after V lost 3 bases and J lost 6 bases. The CDR3 covers 16 residues. Germline assignment: CDR1 SGHAT and CDR2 FQNNGV. CDR3 nucleotide sequence: TGTGCCAGCAGCTTCCGAACAGGGGGCGCGTTAAAGACCCAGTACTTC. Translated, it gives CASSFRTGGALKTQYF.

The rearrangement links TRBV20-1 to TRBJ2-7, with 9 nucleotides matching TRBD2. Unmatched junction bases numbered 6, after V lost 3 bases and J lost 0 bases. The germline gives CDR1 DFQATT, CDR2 SNEGSKA (reference sequence). The CDR3 totals 15 residues. CDR3 sequence: CSASRLAGISYEQYF. The CDR3 DNA reads TGCAGTGCTAGTAGGCTAGCGGGAATCTCCTACGAGCAGTACTTC.

The V gene is TRBV12-3 or TRBV12-4, the J gene TRBJ1-1; D perhaps matches TRBD1 (6 bases). Trimming left V 2 bases short and J 6 bases short, with 10 bases between. CDR3 length: 13 amino acids. The chain's CDR3 is CASSLSAGAEAFF. CDR3 sequence (DNA): TGTGCCAGCAGTTTATCGGCAGGGGCTGAAGCTTTCTTT.